The 21 T cell receptor beta chains below were found in one sample sequenced in a study of CD8 T cells in ankylosing spondylitis. In TCRdb, the 5' RACE reads were re-called with MiXCR into one record per CDR3 protein. The table lists around 39,000 distinct CDR3 sequences, 15% to 20% of them singletons. Sequenced sample: blood. Receptors originate from a male donor with ankylosing spondylitis or in good health (not recorded which).

The gene calls are TRBV20-1 and TRBJ2-5; the D is unclear. This CDR3 has 11 residues. The ends were cut back, 3 bases at V and 3 bases at J, with 5 bases in the middle. CDR1 DFQATT and CDR2 SNEGSKA come from the germline V gene (reference sequence). The CDR3 nucleotides are TGCAGTGCTAGCGGAAAAGAGACCCAGTACTTC. As protein: CSASGKETQYF.

The V gene is TRBV7-2, the J gene TRBJ2-3, with 11 bases aligning to TRBD2. The J segment lost 5 bases and the V segment lost 5 bases, leaving 9 bases of the junction unmatched. Germline V gene data show CDR1 as SGHTA and CDR2 as FQGNSA. This CDR3 has 16 residues. The CDR3: CASSADSGGAKDTQYF. The CDR3 DNA follows: TGTGCCAGCAGCGCCGATAGCGGGGGGGCCAAAGATACGCAGTATTTT.

Notes on this clonotype: Mismatch with germline at one junction end may stem from a read error. The chain is built from TRBV7-7 and TRBJ2-3; D unclear. Germline CDR1 is SSHAT and CDR2 is FNYEAQ (reference sequence). This CDR3 spans 15 amino acids. In DNA, the CDR3 is TGTGCTAGCAGCTTAGACCCTAGTAGCACAGATACGCAGTATTTT. Protein product: CASSLDPSSTDTQYF.

The genes are TRBV28 and TRBJ2-3; 8 bases map to TRBD1. CDR1 is MDHEN and CDR2 is SYDVKM in the germline V gene. The CDR3 extends over 14 amino acids. Trimming took 8 bases from V and 1 from J; bases not matched to a gene: 5. The CDR3 spells CASVTDRGTDTQYF. The CDR3 region has the DNA TGTGCCAGCGTAACGGACAGGGGCACAGATACGCAGTATTTT.

The table lists this clonotype with a few counts. The gene calls are TRBV27 and TRBJ1-5; D possibly corresponds to TRBD1 (5 bases). The V gene's germline CDR1 is MNHEY and CDR2 SMNVEV (reference sequence). V was trimmed by 3 bases and J by 0 bases, leaving 12 bases between them. CDR3 length equals 16 residues. CDR3 region: CASSFEGPYSNQPQHF. CDR3 DNA: TGTGCCAGCAGTTTTGAGGGGCCCTATAGCAATCAGCCCCAGCATTTT.

V and J are TRBV10-3 and TRBJ2-5, with 8 positions matching TRBD2. The ends lost 4 bases at V and 1 base at J; junction bases unmatched: 2. There are 14 residues in the CDR3. Germline lookup yields CDR1 ENHRY and CDR2 SYGVKD. CDR3 protein: CAISAGRAQETQYF. The DNA for the CDR3 is TGTGCCATCAGTGCCGGGAGGGCCCAAGAGACCCAGTACTTC.

This sequence joins TRBV3-1 and TRBJ2-7; tentative D call: TRBD2 (5 bases). Germline V gene sequence: CDR1 LGHDT, CDR2 YNNKEL (reference sequence). This CDR3 has 15 residues. The V and J ends lost 1 base and 0 bases respectively, with 10 bases between them. The CDR3 reads CASSQASKISYEQYF. The CDR3 DNA reads as TGTGCCAGCAGCCAAGCTAGCAAAATCTCCTACGAGCAGTACTTC.

The chain has TRBV7-2 and TRBJ2-7; 9 nucleotides line up with TRBD1. V lost 5 bases and J lost 10; bases outside the gene matches: 12. The CDR3 is 14 residues long. The germline V gene encodes CDR1 SGHTA and CDR2 FQGNSA. The CDR3 DNA reads as TGTGCCAGCAGCCAAACGGGACAGGGAAGGGATCAGTACTTC. It encodes CASSQTGQGRDQYF.

This chain uses TRBV7-9 with TRBJ2-2; unclear D gene. Germline values: CDR1 SEHNR, CDR2 FQNEAQ (reference sequence). The CDR3 has 16 residues. V lost 2 bases and J lost 2, with 12 bases in between. This chain's CDR3 is CASSLLWLTNTGELFF. DNA for the CDR3: TGTGCCAGCAGCTTATTGTGGCTGACTAACACCGGGGAGCTGTTTTTT.

This clonotype was counted ten times or more. V usage is TRBV11-1 and J usage is TRBJ2-2; 7 bases map to TRBD1. V gave up 5 bases and J gave up 8 bases; unmatched junction bases: 8. The CDR3 runs to 14 residues. Germline CDR1 SGHAT, CDR2 FQDESV (reference sequence). This chain's CDR3 is CASSQDRVAGELFF. The CDR3 region has the DNA TGTGCCAGCAGCCAAGACAGGGTAGCTGGGGAGCTGTTTTTT.

This clonotype was seen a few times. The V call is TRBV5-1, the J call TRBJ2-5; D not resolved. The germline CDR1 and CDR2 sequences are SGHRS and YFSETQ. V lost 5 bases and J 5 bases, leaving 10 bases between the germline ends. There are 12 residues in the CDR3. Written as DNA, the CDR3 is TGCGCCAGCAGGGTAGGCGGCGAGACCCAGTACTTC. This encodes CASRVGGETQYF.

The V gene is TRBV3-1, the J gene TRBJ1-1, with D perhaps TRBD1 (5 bases). CDR3 length: 13 amino acids. V was trimmed by 6 bases and J by 4 bases, leaving 12 bases between them. The germline V gene encodes CDR1 LGHDT and CDR2 YNNKEL (reference sequence). The CDR3 sequence: CASRGGAGTEAFF. The CDR3 DNA reads as TGTGCCAGCAGAGGCGGGGCAGGCACTGAAGCTTTCTTT.

This clonotype was detected a few times. The chain combines TRBV12-3 or TRBV12-4 with TRBJ2-3; possible D gene TRBD2, 6 bases. This CDR3 region has 15 residues. V was shortened by 7 bases and J by 0 bases, with 14 bases between the two germline ends. The CDR3 DNA reads TGTGCCAGCACCCCACTGGGAGGCAGCACAGATACGCAGTATTTT. Protein sequence: CASTPLGGSTDTQYF.

This sequence joins TRBV28 and TRBJ1-4; the D gene is possibly TRBD1 (5 bases). Germline CDR1 and CDR2: MDHEN and SYDVKM. CDR3 size: 13 residues. V was shortened by 7 bases and J by 10 bases, with 16 bases between the two germline ends. The CDR3 nucleotides read TGTGCCAGCAATAGGGACCCCCCAGGAAAACTGTTTTTT. It translates to CASNRDPPGKLFF.

CDR3 amino acids: CAISEETGMAFF. CDR3 nucleotides: TGTGCCATCAGTGAGGAAACAGGGATGGCTTTCTTT. The chain couples TRBV10-3 to TRBJ1-1, with a tentative D call TRBD1 (6 bases). V lost 2 bases to trimming and J lost 11 bases, with 12 bases between them. The CDR3 has 12 amino acids. Looked up from germline, CDR1 is ENHRY and CDR2 is SYGVKD.

The rearrangement uses TRBV19 and TRBJ2-2; 7 bases fit TRBD2. Trimming removed 9 bases from V and 2 bases from J; junction bases left unmatched: 9. From germline, CDR1 is LNHDA and CDR2 SQIVND (reference sequence). The CDR3 covers 15 residues. In nucleotides, the CDR3 is TGTGCCAGCCAAAGCGGGACTCTCAACACCGGGGAGCTGTTTTTT. Residues: CASQSGTLNTGELFF.

The J gene is TRBJ2-7, the V gene TRBV7-9, with 11 nucleotides matching TRBD2. This CDR3 region has 15 residues. In germline, CDR1 is SEHNR, CDR2 FQNEAQ (reference sequence). V lost 4 bases and J lost 0; bases outside the gene matches: 2. The CDR3 is CASSSTSGSSYEQYF. The CDR3 region has the DNA TGTGCCAGCAGCTCCACTAGCGGGAGCTCCTACGAGCAGTACTTC. Combining the CDR3 with reference TRBV7-9 and TRBJ2-7 gives the whole variable domain DTGVSQNPRHKITKRGQNVTFRCDPISEHNRLYWYRQTLGQGPEFLTYFQNEAQLEKSRLLSDRFSAERPKGSFSTLEIQRTEQGDSAMYLCASSSTSGSSYEQYFGPGTRLTVT.

In its sample, this clonotype was seen a few times. The chain carries TRBV20-1 and TRBJ2-1; TRBD1 might be the D (6 bases). This CDR3 is 12 amino acids long. Germline lookup yields CDR1 DFQATT and CDR2 SNEGSKA (reference sequence). Trimming shortened V by 6 bases and J by 8 bases, and 14 bases separated the two germline ends. The chain's CDR3 is CSAGAWNYEQFF. DNA of the CDR3: TGCAGTGCGGGGGCTTGGAACTATGAGCAGTTCTTC.

J is TRBJ1-1 and V is TRBV12-3 or TRBV12-4; D gene uncertain. V was pared by 3 bases and J by 2 bases, with 7 bases between. This CDR3 spans 13 amino acids. Here the CDR3 DNA reads TGTGCCAGCAGTTTTGGCCGCAACACTGAAGCTTTCTTT. It yields the protein CASSFGRNTEAFF.

This clonotype was counted only a few times. The chain employs TRBV7-2 and TRBJ2-2; D is ambiguous. CDR1 is SGHTA, CDR2 FQGNSA, per germline. Trimming took off 5 bases at V and 8 bases at J, with 9 bases between the two ends. The CDR3 is made up of 12 amino acids. Here the CDR3 reads CASSPFSGELFF. The CDR3 coding sequence is TGTGCCAGCAGCCCCTTCAGTGGGGAGCTGTTTTTT.

This chain links TRBV14 with TRBJ2-3; tentatively, D is TRBD1 or TRBD2 (6 bases each). The CDR3 loop spans 15 amino acids. The ends were cut back, 6 bases at V and 0 bases at J, with 13 bases in the middle. Germline loops: CDR1 SGHDN, CDR2 FVKESK. The CDR3 coding sequence is TGTGCCAGCAGTCCGAGGGGGGCCAGCACAGATACGCAGTATTTT. Amino acids: CASSPRGASTDTQYF.